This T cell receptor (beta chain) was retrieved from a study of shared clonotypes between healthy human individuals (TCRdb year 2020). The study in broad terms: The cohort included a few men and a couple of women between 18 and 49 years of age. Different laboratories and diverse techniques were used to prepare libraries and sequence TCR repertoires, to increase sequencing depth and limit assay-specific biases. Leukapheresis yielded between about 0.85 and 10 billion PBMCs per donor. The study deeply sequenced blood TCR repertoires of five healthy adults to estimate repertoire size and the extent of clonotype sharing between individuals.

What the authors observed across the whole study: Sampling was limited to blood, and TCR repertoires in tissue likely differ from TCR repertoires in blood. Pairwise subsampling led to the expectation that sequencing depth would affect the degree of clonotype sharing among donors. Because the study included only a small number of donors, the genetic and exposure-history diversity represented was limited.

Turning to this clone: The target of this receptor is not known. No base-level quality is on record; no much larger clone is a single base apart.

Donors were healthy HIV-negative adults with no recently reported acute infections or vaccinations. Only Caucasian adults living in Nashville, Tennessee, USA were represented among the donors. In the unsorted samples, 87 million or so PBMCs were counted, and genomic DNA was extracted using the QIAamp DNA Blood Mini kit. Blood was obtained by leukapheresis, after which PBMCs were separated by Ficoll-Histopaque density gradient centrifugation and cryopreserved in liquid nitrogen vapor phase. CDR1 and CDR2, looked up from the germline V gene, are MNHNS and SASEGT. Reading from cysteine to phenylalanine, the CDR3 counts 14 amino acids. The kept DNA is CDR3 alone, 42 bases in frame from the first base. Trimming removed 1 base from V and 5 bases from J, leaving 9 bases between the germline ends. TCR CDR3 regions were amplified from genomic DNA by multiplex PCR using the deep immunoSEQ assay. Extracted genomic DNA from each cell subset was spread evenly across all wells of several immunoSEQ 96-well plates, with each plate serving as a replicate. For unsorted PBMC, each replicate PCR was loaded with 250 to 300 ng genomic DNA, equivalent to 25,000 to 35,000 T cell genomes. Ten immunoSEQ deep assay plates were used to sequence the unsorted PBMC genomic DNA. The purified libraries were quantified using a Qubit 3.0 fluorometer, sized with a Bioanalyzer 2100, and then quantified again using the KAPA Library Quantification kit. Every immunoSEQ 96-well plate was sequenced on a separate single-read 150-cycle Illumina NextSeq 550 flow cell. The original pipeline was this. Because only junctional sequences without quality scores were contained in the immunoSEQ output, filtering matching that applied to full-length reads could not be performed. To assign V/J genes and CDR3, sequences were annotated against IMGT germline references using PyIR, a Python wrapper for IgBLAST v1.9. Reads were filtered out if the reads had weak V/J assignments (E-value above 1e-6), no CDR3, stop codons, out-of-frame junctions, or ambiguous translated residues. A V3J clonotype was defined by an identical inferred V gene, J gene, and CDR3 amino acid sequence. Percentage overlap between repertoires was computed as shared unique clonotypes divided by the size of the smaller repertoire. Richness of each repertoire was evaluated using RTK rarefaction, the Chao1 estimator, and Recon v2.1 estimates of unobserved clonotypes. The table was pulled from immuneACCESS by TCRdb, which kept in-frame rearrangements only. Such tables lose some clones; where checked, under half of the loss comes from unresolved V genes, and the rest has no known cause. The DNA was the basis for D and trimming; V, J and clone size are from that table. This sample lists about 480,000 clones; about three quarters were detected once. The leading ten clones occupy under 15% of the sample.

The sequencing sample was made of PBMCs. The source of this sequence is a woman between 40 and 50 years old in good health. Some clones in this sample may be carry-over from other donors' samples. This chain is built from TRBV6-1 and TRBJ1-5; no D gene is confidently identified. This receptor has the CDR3 CASSEVYKDQPQHF. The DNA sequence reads TGTGCCAGCAGTGAAGTGTATAAGGATCAGCCCCAGCATTTT.